The 23 T cell receptor beta chains given below trace back to one sample, sequenced in a study of blood T cell repertoires in COVID-19. TCRdb's table, derived via immunoSEQ multiplex PCR, lists solely in-frame clones and lacks some. Of roughly 230,000 clones listed, roughly nine tenths are singletons. Sequenced sample: peripheral blood. The receptors here all came from a man aged 70 or older with acute or convalescent COVID-19.

The V call is TRBV7-2, the J call TRBJ2-7; TRBD1 matches at 7 bases. The CDR3 loop spans 13 amino acids. V lost 5 bases to trimming and J lost 2 bases; unmatched junction nucleotides: 3. Germline V gene data show CDR1 as SGHTA and CDR2 as FQGNSA. The CDR3 protein is CASSPDRAYEQYF. CDR3 DNA sequence: TGTGCCAGCAGCCCCGACAGGGCCTACGAGCAGTACTTC.

The chain uses TRBV21-1 and TRBJ2-2; TRBD2, the table's D call, lacks a check against the DNA. TRBV21-1 is listed as a pseudogene. The CDR3 sequence is 19 residues long. The DNA for the CDR3 is TGTGCCAGCAGCTTCGGGACTAGCGGGAGGGTTGGTCGGAAGGGGGAGCTGTTTTTT. Protein product: CASSFGTSGRVGRKGELFF.

This sequence joins TRBV9 and TRBJ2-7; 9 bases match TRBD2. Germline assignment: CDR1 SGDLS and CDR2 YYNGEE. V shed 4 bases, J shed 7 bases, and the junction held 6 bases outside the gene matches. The CDR3 covers 13 residues. The CDR3 DNA is TGTGCCAGCAGCTCGCGGACTAGCGAAGAGCAGTACTTC. Its translation is CASSSRTSEEQYF. The variable domain in full, with the rest retrieved from reference TRBV9 and TRBJ2-7, is DSGVTQTPKHLITATGQRVTLRCSPRSGDLSVYWYQQSLDQGLQFLIQYYNGEERAKGNILERFSAQQFPDLHSELNLSSLELGDSALYFCASSSRTSEEQYFGPGTRLTVT.

V gene TRBV2 combines with J gene TRBJ1-2, with 7 bases aligning to TRBD1. The CDR3 runs 14 residues. The junction had 8 bases not matched to a gene; V was cut back by 2 bases and J by 8 bases. The V gene's germline CDR1 is SNHLY and CDR2 FYNNEI. CDR3 amino acids: CASSETLGTAGYTF. CDR3 sequence (DNA): TGTGCCAGCAGTGAAACCCTTGGGACAGCAGGCTACACCTTC.

V is TRBV19 and J is TRBJ2-1, with 8 bases identical to TRBD2. The J segment lost 6 bases and the V segment lost 7 bases, leaving 14 bases of the junction unmatched. The CDR3 is 16 residues long. Germline V lookup: CDR1 LNHDA, CDR2 SQIVND (reference sequence). CDR3 nucleotides: TGTGCCAGTACCGCCGCCGGGAGGGGAGGCGGCAATGAGCAGTTCTTC. This translates into CASTAAGRGGGNEQFF.

This clone has only one observation. V gene TRBV6-5 combines with J gene TRBJ1-1; 8 bases line up with TRBD1. Losses at the gene ends were 2 bases for V and 6 bases for J; bases not matched to a gene: 5. CDR1 and CDR2 from the germline V gene are MNHEY and SVGAGI. The CDR3 runs 14 residues. The CDR3 DNA reads as TGTGCCAGCAGTTACGGAGCAGGGGGCCCTGAAGCTTTCTTT. This codes for CASSYGAGGPEAFF.

The V call is TRBV19, the J call TRBJ2-2, with D possibly matching TRBD1 (5 bases). CDR1 is LNHDA, CDR2 SQIVND, per germline (reference sequence). Trimming stripped 7 bases from V and 1 base from J, with 16 bases between. This CDR3 is built from 16 residues. CDR3 amino acids: CASNPEGHLNTGELFF. In DNA form, the CDR3 reads TGTGCCAGTAATCCTGAAGGACACTTGAACACCGGGGAGCTGTTTTTT.

The rearrangement joins TRBV12-3 or TRBV12-4 to TRBJ2-3, with D unresolved. V was clipped by 5 bases and J by 7 bases, with 10 bases between them. CDR3 size: 12 residues. In DNA form, the CDR3 reads TGTGCCAGCAGTCTGGCGAGGAATACGCAGTATTTT. It is translated as CASSLARNTQYF.

The V call is TRBV24-1, the J call TRBJ1-2; TRBD1 agrees at 8 bases. CDR1 and CDR2 from the germline V gene are KGHDR and SFDVKD. This CDR3 is built from 14 residues. Trimming removed 4 bases from V and 5 bases from J; junction bases left unmatched: 5. The CDR3 sequence: CATSDQDRGYGYTF. The CDR3 DNA reads TGTGCCACCAGTGACCAAGACAGGGGATATGGCTACACCTTC.

The chain has TRBV6-6 and TRBJ2-3; 11 bases map to TRBD2. Germline CDR1 is MNHNY and CDR2 is SVGAGI (reference sequence). The ends lost 5 bases at V and 3 bases at J; junction bases unmatched: 7. This CDR3 contains 16 residues. Written as DNA, the CDR3 is TGTGCCAGCAGTGCTCGACTAGCGGGATTGACAGATACGCAGTATTTT. Protein: CASSARLAGLTDTQYF.

CDR3 coding DNA: TGTGCCAGCAGTTTATTTGGGGGGACAGGGTTGGCGTACTTC. Residues: CASSLFGGTGLAYF. This chain joins TRBV27 and TRBJ2-7; 9 bases align to TRBD1. This CDR3 spans 14 amino acids. The V gene end was trimmed by 1 base and the J gene end by 12 bases; junction bases not matched to a gene: 10. CDR1 is MNHEY and CDR2 is SMNVEV in the germline V gene (reference sequence).

The V gene is TRBV27, the J gene TRBJ1-2; a possible D gene is TRBD1 (5 bases). V lost 10 bases, J lost 5 bases, and 14 bases lay in between. The CDR3 spans 12 residues. Looked up from germline, CDR1 is MNHEY and CDR2 is SMNVEV (reference sequence). Here the CDR3 reads CATSRGGYGYTF. CDR3 nucleotides: TGTGCCACCTCAAGGGGAGGGTATGGCTACACCTTC.

The rearrangement uses TRBV6-2 or TRBV6-3 and TRBJ1-5, with a possible D match to TRBD1 (5 bases). Germline V gives CDR1 MNHEY, CDR2 SVGEGT. The CDR3 spans 15 residues. V shed 1 base and J shed 7 bases, with 14 bases lying between them. The CDR3 region has the DNA TGTGCCAGCAGTTACTGGGGGGAACCGTTCCAGCCCCAGCATTTT. Translating gives CASSYWGEPFQPQHF.

This chain connects TRBV5-1 to TRBJ2-5, with 7 nucleotides matching TRBD1. The CDR3 has 16 residues. J gave up 4 bases and V 6 bases, and 15 bases lay outside the gene matches. Germline V CDR1 and CDR2: SGHRS, YFSETQ. CDR3 sequence (DNA): TGCGCCAGCAACCGTCCCGGGACAGTCTTAGGAGAGACCCAGTACTTC. It is translated as CASNRPGTVLGETQYF.

This clone was counted once. V and J are TRBV5-5 and TRBJ1-2, with 9 positions matching TRBD1. J was trimmed by 5 bases and V by 0 bases; bases with no gene match: 8. This CDR3 comprises 16 residues. In germline, CDR1 is SGHKS, CDR2 YYEKEE (reference sequence). CDR3: CASSLGPGQGKYGYTF. CDR3 sequence (DNA): TGTGCCAGCAGCTTGGGGCCGGGACAGGGAAAATATGGCTACACCTTC.

This chain links TRBV30 with TRBJ1-1; D gene unclear. The CDR3 is 13 amino acids. The germline CDR1 and CDR2 sequences are GTSNPN and SVGIG (reference sequence). Trimming took 3 bases from V and 0 from J, leaving 8 bases between them. Here the CDR3 reads CAWRVSVNTEAFF. The DNA for the CDR3 is TGTGCCTGGAGGGTCAGCGTGAACACTGAAGCTTTCTTT.

CDR3: CASRRSNQPQHF. The CDR3 DNA follows: TGTGCCAGTAGGCGTAGCAATCAGCCCCAGCATTTT. The chain couples TRBV19 to TRBJ1-5; no clear D gene. There are 12 residues in the CDR3. Germline V lookup: CDR1 LNHDA, CDR2 SQIVND (reference sequence). The germline V and J ends were trimmed by 6 bases and 0 bases, with 3 bases remaining between them. Variable domain in full (rest from reference TRBV19 and TRBJ1-5): DGGITQSPKYLFRKEGQNVTLSCEQNLNHDAMYWYRQDPGQGLRLIYYSQIVNDFQKGDIAEGYSVSREKKESFPLTVTSAQKNPTAFYLCASRRSNQPQHFGDGTRLSIL.

This rearrangement joins TRBV7-9 to TRBJ2-7, with D perhaps TRBD1 (6 bases). The CDR3 totals 14 residues. V gave up 3 bases and J gave up 1 base, with 10 bases separating them. Germline values: CDR1 SEHNR, CDR2 FQNEAQ (reference sequence). For the CDR3, the DNA is TGTGCCAGCAGCTTTAACAGGGATTCCTACGAGCAGTACTTC. Translated: CASSFNRDSYEQYF.

The gene calls are TRBV5-1 and TRBJ1-4, with D perhaps TRBD1 (5 bases). Germline V gives CDR1 SGHRS, CDR2 YFSETQ. The CDR3 contains 15 residues. Trimming left V 2 bases short and J 2 bases short, with 10 bases between. This chain's CDR3 is CASSFGRGTNEKLFF. CDR3 nucleotides: TGCGCCAGCAGCTTTGGACGGGGGACTAATGAAAAACTGTTTTTT.

In its sample, this clone was seen a few times. The chain is built from TRBV5-1 and TRBJ2-2; D perhaps matches TRBD1 (6 bases). Germline V CDR1 and CDR2: SGHRS, YFSETQ. Trimming pared 4 bases from V and 16 bases from J, leaving 17 bases between. The CDR3 runs to 12 residues. Written as DNA, the CDR3 is TGCGCCAGCAGCGACGAAGGGGGATCCGCGTTTTTT. This translates into CASSDEGGSAFF. Looking up the rest from reference TRBV5-1 and TRBJ2-2 gives the full variable domain: KAGVTQTPRYLIKTRGQQVTLSCSPISGHRSVSWYQQTPGQGLQFLFEYFSETQRNKGNFPGRFSGRQFSNSRSEMNVSTLELGDSALYLCASSDEGGSAFFGEGSRLTVL.

This chain uses TRBV28 with TRBJ1-2; perhaps TRBD1 as D (5 bases). The germline gives CDR1 MDHEN, CDR2 SYDVKM. The V gene lost 2 bases and the J gene lost 14 bases, with 18 bases spanning the gap. The CDR3 consists of 13 residues. The DNA for the CDR3 is TGTGCCAGCAGTTTAGGAACGGGGGGACGGCTTACCTTC. Translation gives CASSLGTGGRLTF.

V gene TRBV28 combines with J gene TRBJ2-7; no reliable D call. V was shortened by 3 bases and J by 2 bases, with 8 bases between the two germline ends. Germline V gives CDR1 MDHEN, CDR2 SYDVKM. The CDR3 consists of 13 residues. The CDR3 sequence is CASSLSVTYEQYF. The CDR3 DNA is TGTGCCAGCAGTTTGTCGGTTACCTACGAGCAGTACTTC.

The rearrangement joins TRBV27 to TRBJ2-1; TRBD2 matches 8 bases. There are 16 residues in the CDR3. With 2 bases clipped from V and 2 bases from J, the junction kept 5 bases outside the gene matches. Per the germline V gene, CDR1 is MNHEY and CDR2 is SMNVEV (reference sequence). CDR3 sequence reads: CASSLIGGRTYNEQFF. The CDR3 DNA follows: TGTGCCAGCAGTTTAATTGGCGGGAGGACCTACAATGAGCAGTTCTTC.